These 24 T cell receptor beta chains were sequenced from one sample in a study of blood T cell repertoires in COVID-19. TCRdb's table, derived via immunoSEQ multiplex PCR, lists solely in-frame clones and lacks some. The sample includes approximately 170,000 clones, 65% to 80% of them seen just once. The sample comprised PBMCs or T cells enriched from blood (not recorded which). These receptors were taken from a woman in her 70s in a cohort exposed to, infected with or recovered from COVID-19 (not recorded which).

The CDR3 sequence: CAWSVYGTGELFF. The CDR3 DNA sequence: TGTGCCTGGAGTGTGTACGGCACCGGGGAGCTGTTTTTT. V gene TRBV30 combines with J gene TRBJ2-2, with D hard to call. V was trimmed by 0 bases and J by 4 bases, leaving 6 bases between them. Germline CDR1 GTSNPN, CDR2 SVGIG (reference sequence). CDR3 length equals 13 residues.

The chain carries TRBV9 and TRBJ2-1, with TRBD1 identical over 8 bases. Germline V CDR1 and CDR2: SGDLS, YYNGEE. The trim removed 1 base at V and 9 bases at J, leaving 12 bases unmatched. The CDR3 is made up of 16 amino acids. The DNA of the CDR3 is TGTGCCAGCAGCGTATCCGGGACAGGCATTTTTAGTGAGCAGTTCTTC. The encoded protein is CASSVSGTGIFSEQFF.

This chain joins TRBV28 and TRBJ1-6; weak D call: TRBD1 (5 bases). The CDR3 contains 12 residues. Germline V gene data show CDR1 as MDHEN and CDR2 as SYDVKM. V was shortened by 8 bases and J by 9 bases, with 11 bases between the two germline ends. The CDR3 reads CASRTGFSPLHF. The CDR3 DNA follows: TGTGCCAGCCGCACAGGCTTTTCACCCCTCCACTTT.

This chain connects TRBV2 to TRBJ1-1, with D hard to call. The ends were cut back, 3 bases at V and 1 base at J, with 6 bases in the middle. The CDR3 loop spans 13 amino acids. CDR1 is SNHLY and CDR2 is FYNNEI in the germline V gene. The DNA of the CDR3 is TGTGCCAGCAGTGACTTGAGGAACACTGAAGCTTTCTTT. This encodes CASSDLRNTEAFF.

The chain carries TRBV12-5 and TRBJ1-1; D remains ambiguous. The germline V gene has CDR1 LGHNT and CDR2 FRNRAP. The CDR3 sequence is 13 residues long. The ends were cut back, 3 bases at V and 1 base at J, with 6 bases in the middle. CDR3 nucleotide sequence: TGTGCTAGTGGTTTTGGGCGGAACACTGAAGCTTTCTTT. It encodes CASGFGRNTEAFF.

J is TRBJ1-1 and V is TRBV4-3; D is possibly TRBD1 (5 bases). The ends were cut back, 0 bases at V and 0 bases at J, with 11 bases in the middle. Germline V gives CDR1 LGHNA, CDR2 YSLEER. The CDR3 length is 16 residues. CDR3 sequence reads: CASSQDLGVMNTEAFF. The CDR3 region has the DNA TGCGCCAGCAGCCAAGATCTAGGGGTCATGAACACTGAAGCTTTCTTT.

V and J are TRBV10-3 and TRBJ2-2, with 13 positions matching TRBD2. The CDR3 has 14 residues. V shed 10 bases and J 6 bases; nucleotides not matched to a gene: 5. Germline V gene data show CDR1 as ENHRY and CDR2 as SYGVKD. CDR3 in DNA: TGTGCCACTGGACTAGCGGGAGTGGCCGGGGAGCTGTTTTTT. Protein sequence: CATGLAGVAGELFF.

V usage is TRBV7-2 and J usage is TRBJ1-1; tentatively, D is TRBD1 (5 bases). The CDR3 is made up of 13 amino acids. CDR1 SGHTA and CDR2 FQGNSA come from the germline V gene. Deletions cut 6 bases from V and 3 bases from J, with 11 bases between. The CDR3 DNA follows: TGTGCCAGCAGGACCAGGGAGGACACTGAAGCTTTCTTT. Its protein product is CASRTREDTEAFF.

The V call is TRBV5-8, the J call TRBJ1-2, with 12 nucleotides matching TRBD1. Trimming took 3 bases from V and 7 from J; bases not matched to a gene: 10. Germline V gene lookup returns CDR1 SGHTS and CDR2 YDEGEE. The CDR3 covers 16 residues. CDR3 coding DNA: TGTGCCAGCAGCTCTGACCCGGGACAGGGGGCGCGTGGCTACACCTTC. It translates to CASSSDPGQGARGYTF.

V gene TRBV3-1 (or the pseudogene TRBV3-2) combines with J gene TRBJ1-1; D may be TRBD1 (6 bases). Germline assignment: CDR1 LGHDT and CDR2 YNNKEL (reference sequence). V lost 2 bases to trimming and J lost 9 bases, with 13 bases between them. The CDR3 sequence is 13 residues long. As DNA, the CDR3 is TGTGCCAGCAGCCAACTAAGGGGGGGCCAAGCTTTCTTT. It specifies CASSQLRGGQAFF.

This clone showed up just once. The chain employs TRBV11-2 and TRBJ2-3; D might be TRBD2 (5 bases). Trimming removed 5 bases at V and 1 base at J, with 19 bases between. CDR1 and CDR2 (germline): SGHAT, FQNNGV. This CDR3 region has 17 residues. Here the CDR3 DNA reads TGTGCCAGCAGCCCCGGGTTCCGGGGATCGGGCACAGATACGCAGTATTTT. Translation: CASSPGFRGSGTDTQYF.

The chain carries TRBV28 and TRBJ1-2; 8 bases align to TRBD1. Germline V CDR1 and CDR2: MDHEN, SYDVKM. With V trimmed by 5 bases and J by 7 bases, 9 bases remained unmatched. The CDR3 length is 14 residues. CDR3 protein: CASSPPQGAGGYTF. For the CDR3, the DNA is TGTGCCAGCAGTCCGCCCCAGGGGGCGGGTGGCTACACCTTC.

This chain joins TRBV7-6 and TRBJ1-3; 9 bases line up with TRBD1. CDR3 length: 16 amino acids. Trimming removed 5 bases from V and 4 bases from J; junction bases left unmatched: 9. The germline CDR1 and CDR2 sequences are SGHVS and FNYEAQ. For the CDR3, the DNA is TGTGCCAGCAGCCCCAGGGGACAGGGCCTCGGAAACACCATATATTTT. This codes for CASSPRGQGLGNTIYF.

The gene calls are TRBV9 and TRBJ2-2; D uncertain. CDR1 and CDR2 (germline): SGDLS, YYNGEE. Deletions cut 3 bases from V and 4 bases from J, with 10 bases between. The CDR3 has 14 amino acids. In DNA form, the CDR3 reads TGTGCCAGCAGCGAAACAGTGGCCACCGGGGAGCTGTTTTTT. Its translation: CASSETVATGELFF.

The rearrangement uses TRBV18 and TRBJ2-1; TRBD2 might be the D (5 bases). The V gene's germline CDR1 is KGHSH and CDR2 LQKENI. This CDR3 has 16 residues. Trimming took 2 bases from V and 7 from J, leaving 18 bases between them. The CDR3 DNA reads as TGTGCCAGCTCACCAGAGAGGGCACCACGTGTAAATGAGCAGTTCTTC. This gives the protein CASSPERAPRVNEQFF.

The CDR3 here is CASSRPQGGKNEQFF. In DNA form, the CDR3 reads TGTGCCAGCTCAAGACCTCAGGGGGGTAAGAATGAGCAGTTCTTC. The chain joins TRBV28 to TRBJ2-1; TRBD1 is a possible D gene (7 bases). This CDR3 spans 15 amino acids. The germline V gene has CDR1 MDHEN and CDR2 SYDVKM. Between the trimmed V and J ends, which lost 8 bases and 7 bases, there was a span of 21 bases.

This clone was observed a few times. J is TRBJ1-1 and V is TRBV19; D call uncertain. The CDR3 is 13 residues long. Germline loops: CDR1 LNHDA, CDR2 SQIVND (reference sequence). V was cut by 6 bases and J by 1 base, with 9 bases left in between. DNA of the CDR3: TGTGCCAGTAGCTCAACAAGGAACACTGAAGCTTTCTTT. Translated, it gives CASSSTRNTEAFF.

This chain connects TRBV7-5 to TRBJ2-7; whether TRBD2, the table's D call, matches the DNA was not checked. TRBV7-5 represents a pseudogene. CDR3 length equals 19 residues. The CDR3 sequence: CARSYHAVLAGGDYEEQYF. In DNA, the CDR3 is TGTGCCAGAAGCTACCACGCTGTTTTAGCGGGAGGGGATTACGAGGAGCAGTACTTC.

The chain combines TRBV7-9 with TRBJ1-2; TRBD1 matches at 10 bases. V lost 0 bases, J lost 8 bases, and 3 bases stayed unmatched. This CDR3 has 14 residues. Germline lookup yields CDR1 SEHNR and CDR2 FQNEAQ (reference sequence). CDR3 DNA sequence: TGTGCCAGCAGCTTAGCGGGGACAGGGGAAGGCTACACCTTC. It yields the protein CASSLAGTGEGYTF.

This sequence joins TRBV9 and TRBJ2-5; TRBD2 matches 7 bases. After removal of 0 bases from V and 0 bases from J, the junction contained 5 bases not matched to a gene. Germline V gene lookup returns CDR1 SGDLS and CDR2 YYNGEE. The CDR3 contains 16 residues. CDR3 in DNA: TGTGCCAGCAGCGTAGTACCTAGCGGAAACCAAGAGACCCAGTACTTC. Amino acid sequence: CASSVVPSGNQETQYF.

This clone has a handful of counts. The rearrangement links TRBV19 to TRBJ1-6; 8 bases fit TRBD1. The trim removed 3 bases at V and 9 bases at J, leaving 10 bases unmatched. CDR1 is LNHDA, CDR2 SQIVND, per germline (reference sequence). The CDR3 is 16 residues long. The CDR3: CASSIWAGGEGSPLHF. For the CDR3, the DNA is TGTGCCAGTAGTATTTGGGCAGGGGGCGAAGGTTCACCCCTCCACTTT. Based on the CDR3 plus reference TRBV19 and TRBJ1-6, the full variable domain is DGGITQSPKYLFRKEGQNVTLSCEQNLNHDAMYWYRQDPGQGLRLIYYSQIVNDFQKGDIAEGYSVSREKKESFPLTVTSAQKNPTAFYLCASSIWAGGEGSPLHFGNGTRLTVT.

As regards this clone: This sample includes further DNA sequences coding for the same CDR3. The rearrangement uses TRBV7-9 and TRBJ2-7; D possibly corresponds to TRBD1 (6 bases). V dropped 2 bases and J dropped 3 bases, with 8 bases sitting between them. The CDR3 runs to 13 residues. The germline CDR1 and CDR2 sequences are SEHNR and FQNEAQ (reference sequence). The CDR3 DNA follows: TGTGCCAGCAGCTTACAAGGGGGCTACGAGCAGTACTTC. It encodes CASSLQGGYEQYF.

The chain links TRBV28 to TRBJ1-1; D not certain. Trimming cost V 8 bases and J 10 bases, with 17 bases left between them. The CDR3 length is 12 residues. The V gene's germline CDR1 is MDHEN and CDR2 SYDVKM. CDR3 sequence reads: CASSLDGKGAFF. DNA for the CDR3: TGTGCCAGCTCTTTGGACGGGAAAGGAGCTTTCTTT.

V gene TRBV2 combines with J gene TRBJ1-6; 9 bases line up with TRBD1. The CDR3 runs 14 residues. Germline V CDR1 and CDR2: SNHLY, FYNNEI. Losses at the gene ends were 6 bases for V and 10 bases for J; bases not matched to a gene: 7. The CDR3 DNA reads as TGTGCCAGCAGGGGACAGGGCACGGGGTCACCCCTCCACTTT. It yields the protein CASRGQGTGSPLHF.